Shown below are 9 T cell receptor beta chains from a single sample sequenced in a study of T cells in Graves' hyperthyroidism and ophthalmopathy. Researchers took RNA transcripts and amplified the TCR beta CDR3 regions from them. Carried out on the TCR CDR3, a first-round RT-PCR used the HTBI primer set. TCRdb itself ran the multiplex PCR reads through MiXCR, one entry per CDR3 protein. The sample carries about 350,000 distinct CDR3 sequences, about 17% recorded once. Sequences were obtained from blood. The receptors here all came from a woman aged 25 to 39 with Graves' hyperthyroidism that later progressed to Graves' ophthalmopathy.

Remarks on this clonotype: This clone may be a read error of a much larger clone one base away. The rearrangement joins TRBV5-1 to TRBJ2-4, with a weak D call TRBD1 (6 bases). The CDR3 covers 16 residues. With 4 bases removed from V and 3 bases from J, the gap between germline ends came to 17 bases. Per germline, CDR1 SGHRS and CDR2 YFSETQ. CDR3 loop: CASSDTGTAVKNIQYF. The CDR3 nucleotides read TGCGCCAGCAGCGATACAGGGACGGCGGTCAAAAACATTCAGTACTTC. The full variable domain, with the rest looked up from reference TRBV5-1 and TRBJ2-4, is KAGVTQTPRYLIKTRGQQVTLSCSPISGHRSVSWYQQTPGQGLQFLFEYFSETQRNKGNFPGRFSGRQFSNSRSEMNVSTLELGDSALYLCASSDTGTAVKNIQYFGAGTRLSVL.

Ten or more counts support this clonotype. The chain employs TRBV3-1 and TRBJ2-5; 8 positions match TRBD2. Trimming at V came to 1 base and at J to 3 bases, leaving 1 base not matched to a gene. This CDR3 has 14 residues. CDR1 LGHDT and CDR2 YNNKEL come from the germline V gene (reference sequence). The CDR3 bases are TGTGCCAGCAGCCAAGCGGGGGGGGAAGAGACCCAGTACTTC. It yields the protein CASSQAGGEETQYF.

The chain combines TRBV12-3 or TRBV12-4 with TRBJ2-1; tentative D call: TRBD2 (6 bases). The CDR3 has 16 amino acids. V lost 6 bases, J lost 0 bases, and 15 bases lay in between. The CDR3 loop reads CASRISLASSYNEQFF. CDR3 bases: TGTGCCAGCAGGATCTCACTAGCAAGCTCCTACAATGAGCAGTTCTTC.

There are many counts of this clonotype. This chain links TRBV20-1 with TRBJ2-7; TRBD2 might be the D (6 bases). Germline CDR1 DFQATT, CDR2 SNEGSKA (reference sequence). There are 14 residues in the CDR3. The V gene lost 0 bases and the J gene lost 2 bases, with 11 bases spanning the gap. DNA of the CDR3: TGCAGTGCTAGAGAGGGGGGATTAGCCTACGAGCAGTACTTC. It yields the protein CSAREGGLAYEQYF.

This clonotype occurred many times. CDR3 protein: CASSRSSNQPQHF. The CDR3 DNA is TGTGCCAGCAGTAGGAGTAGCAATCAGCCCCAGCATTTT. The chain links TRBV2 to TRBJ1-5, with D hard to call. V shed 5 bases and J shed 0 bases, with 5 bases lying between them. The CDR3 runs to 13 residues. CDR1 and CDR2 from the germline V gene are SNHLY and FYNNEI.

The genes are TRBV7-9 and TRBJ2-4, with D tentatively TRBD1 (6 bases). This CDR3 contains 19 residues. The V gene's germline CDR1 is SEHNR and CDR2 FQNEAQ (reference sequence). The germline V and J ends were trimmed by 4 bases and 0 bases, with 22 bases remaining between them. CDR3 residues: CASSSARTESRLAKNIQYF. CDR3 bases: TGTGCCAGCAGCTCGGCCAGGACAGAAAGTCGATTAGCCAAAAACATTCAGTACTTC.

This clonotype was recorded many times. The chain combines TRBV6-1 with TRBJ2-7, with 9 bases fitting TRBD2. This CDR3 is 15 amino acids long. Looked up from germline, CDR1 is MNHNS and CDR2 is SASEGT. The trim removed 5 bases at V and 0 bases at J, leaving 5 bases unmatched. CDR3 bases: TGTGCCAGCAGTTTGCATAGCGGGGGCTCCTACGAGCAGTACTTC. Translation gives CASSLHSGGSYEQYF.

This clonotype was counted between two and nine times. V usage is TRBV20-1 and J usage is TRBJ2-3, with a weak D call TRBD2 (5 bases). The length of the CDR3 is 14 residues. The V end was cut by 2 bases, the J end by 5 bases, with 14 bases between. Germline lookup yields CDR1 DFQATT and CDR2 SNEGSKA (reference sequence). The CDR3 protein is CSARPIPGVDTQYF. In DNA form, the CDR3 reads TGCAGTGCTAGACCTATCCCCGGGGTAGATACGCAGTATTTT.

Ten or more counts support this clonotype. V usage is TRBV2 and J usage is TRBJ1-2, with 7 bases identical to TRBD1. Germline V CDR1 and CDR2: SNHLY, FYNNEI. With V trimmed by 6 bases and J by 2 bases, 12 bases remained unmatched. The CDR3 length is 16 residues. This chain's CDR3 is CASSPFRTGSNYGYTF. DNA for the CDR3: TGTGCCAGCAGCCCTTTTCGGACAGGCTCGAACTATGGCTACACCTTC.